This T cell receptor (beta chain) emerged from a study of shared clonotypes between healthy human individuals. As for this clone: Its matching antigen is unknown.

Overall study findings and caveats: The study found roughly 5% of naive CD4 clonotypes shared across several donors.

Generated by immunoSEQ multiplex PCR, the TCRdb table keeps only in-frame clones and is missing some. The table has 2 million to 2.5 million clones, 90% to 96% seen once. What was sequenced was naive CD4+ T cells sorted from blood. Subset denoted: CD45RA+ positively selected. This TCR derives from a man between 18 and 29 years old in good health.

The CDR3 nucleotides are TGTGCCTGGAATTCACAGGGGAGCAATGGCTACACCTTC. This gives the protein CAWNSQGSNGYTF. The genes are TRBV30 and TRBJ1-2, with 7 bases identical to TRBD1. Germline V gene lookup returns CDR1 GTSNPN and CDR2 SVGIG (reference sequence). The CDR3 sequence is 13 residues long. Trimming at V came to 4 bases and at J to 6 bases, leaving 8 bases not matched to a gene.